The rows below give T cell receptor beta chains drawn from one sample of a study of siplizumab effects on memory and regulatory T cells. Produced via immunoSEQ multiplex PCR; TCRdb's table is partial and in-frame only. The top ten clones hold 1.5% to 2% of a sample with about 120,000 clones, 94% of them seen once. The sequencing input was non-Treg CD4+ T cells sorted from blood. The receptors shown here come from a human donor in good health. Each CDR3 is given with its conserved first and last residue. Fields, in order: D gene, clone size, J gene, V gene, CDR3 protein, CDR3 DNA. D genes are given only for firm matches. Expanded clones get a size class; other rows say once, few or many, or leave the size out.

d_gene: TRBD1
abundance: .
j_gene: TRBJ1-5
v_gene: TRBV6-5
CDR3aa: CASSYRAGGNQPQHF
CDR3nt: TGTGCCAGCAGTTACCGGGCAGGGGGCAACCAGCCCCAGCATTTT

d_gene: TRBD1
abundance: .
j_gene: TRBJ2-5
v_gene: TRBV10-3
CDR3aa: CAISDNDRGDQETQYF
CDR3nt: TGTGCCATCAGTGATAATGACAGGGGCGACCAAGAGACCCAGTACTTC

d_gene: .
abundance: .
j_gene: TRBJ2-7
v_gene: TRBV29-1
CDR3aa: CSVDIGHTYEQYF
CDR3nt: TGCAGCGTTGATATCGGACACACCTACGAGCAGTACTTC

d_gene: TRBD1
abundance: .
j_gene: TRBJ2-7
v_gene: TRBV10-3
CDR3aa: CAISRGQGDEQYF
CDR3nt: TGTGCCATCAGCCGAGGACAGGGAGACGAGCAGTACTTC

d_gene: TRBD1
abundance: .
j_gene: TRBJ1-1
v_gene: TRBV25-1
CDR3aa: CASSASLGGRGKGTEAFF
CDR3nt: TGTGCCAGCAGTGCGTCCCTAGGCGGCAGGGGGAAGGGCACTGAAGCTTTCTTT

d_gene: TRBD1
abundance: .
j_gene: TRBJ2-7
v_gene: TRBV2
CDR3aa: CASSEGSGQNYEQYF
CDR3nt: TGTGCCAGCAGTGAAGGTTCGGGACAGAACTACGAGCAGTACTTC

d_gene: .
abundance: .
j_gene: TRBJ2-5
v_gene: TRBV7-8
CDR3aa: CASSRGETQYF
CDR3nt: TGTGCCAGCAGCCGAGGAGAGACCCAGTACTTC

d_gene: TRBD1
abundance: .
j_gene: TRBJ1-5
v_gene: TRBV5-5
CDR3aa: CASSPWGGQDIRNQPQHF
CDR3nt: TGTGCCAGCAGCCCGTGGGGAGGACAGGATATTCGGAATCAGCCCCAGCATTTT

d_gene: TRBD2
abundance: .
j_gene: TRBJ2-1
v_gene: TRBV7-3
CDR3aa: CASSLTSGGSSYNEQFF
CDR3nt: TGTGCCAGCAGCCTTACTAGCGGGGGAAGCTCCTACAATGAGCAGTTCTTC

d_gene: .
abundance: once
j_gene: TRBJ2-5
v_gene: TRBV6-5
CDR3aa: CASSRGGVQETQYF
CDR3nt: TGTGCCAGCAGCCGAGGTGGGGTCCAAGAGACCCAGTACTTC

d_gene: .
abundance: .
j_gene: TRBJ2-7
v_gene: TRBV6-5
CDR3aa: CASSSPGLHYEQYF
CDR3nt: TGTGCCAGCAGTTCGCCGGGACTGCATTACGAGCAGTACTTC

d_gene: .
abundance: .
j_gene: TRBJ1-4
v_gene: TRBV7-2
CDR3aa: CASSFGRWEKLFF
CDR3nt: TGTGCCAGCAGCTTTGGGCGGTGGGAAAAACTGTTTTTT

d_gene: TRBD2
abundance: .
j_gene: TRBJ2-1
v_gene: TRBV7-7
CDR3aa: CASSPRTSGYNEQFF
CDR3nt: TGTGCTAGCAGCCCACGGACTAGCGGATACAATGAGCAGTTCTTC

d_gene: .
abundance: .
j_gene: TRBJ2-3
v_gene: TRBV6-1
CDR3aa: CASSEVGSAGDTQYF
CDR3nt: TGTGCCAGCAGTGAAGTTGGTAGCGCCGGGGATACGCAGTATTTT

d_gene: .
abundance: .
j_gene: TRBJ1-6
v_gene: TRBV2
CDR3aa: CASSEDSLYNSPLHF
CDR3nt: TGTGCCAGCAGTGAGGACAGTCTCTATAATTCACCCCTCCACTTT

d_gene: .
abundance: .
j_gene: TRBJ2-1
v_gene: TRBV18
CDR3aa: CASSPPQGGGLYNEQFF
CDR3nt: TGTGCCAGCTCACCACCCCAGGGGGGAGGACTTTACAATGAGCAGTTCTTC

d_gene: .
abundance: .
j_gene: TRBJ2-2
v_gene: TRBV6-4
CDR3aa: CASSDRDTGELFF
CDR3nt: TGTGCCAGCAGTGACAGGGACACCGGGGAGCTGTTTTTT

d_gene: .
abundance: .
j_gene: TRBJ2-7
v_gene: TRBV5-1
CDR3aa: CASSLGQSSYEQYF
CDR3nt: TGCGCCAGCAGCTTGGGACAGTCCTCCTACGAGCAGTACTTC

d_gene: .
abundance: .
j_gene: TRBJ1-2
v_gene: TRBV28
CDR3aa: CASSLGREHGYTF
CDR3nt: TGTGCCAGCAGTTTAGGGAGGGAACACGGCTACACCTTC

d_gene: .
abundance: .
j_gene: TRBJ2-5
v_gene: TRBV25-1
CDR3aa: CASSDGVNRVGETQYF
CDR3nt: TGTGCCAGCAGTGACGGTGTCAACAGGGTCGGAGAGACCCAGTACTTC

d_gene: .
abundance: once
j_gene: TRBJ2-2
v_gene: TRBV10-3
CDR3aa: CAISERGSDGELFF
CDR3nt: TGTGCCATCAGTGAGCGAGGATCAGACGGGGAGCTGTTTTTT

d_gene: TRBD2
abundance: .
j_gene: TRBJ2-7
v_gene: TRBV11-2
CDR3aa: CASSLIGTSGSGEQYF
CDR3nt: TGTGCCAGCAGCTTAATCGGGACTAGCGGTTCCGGCGAGCAGTACTTC

d_gene: TRBD2
abundance: .
j_gene: TRBJ2-3
v_gene: TRBV5-1
CDR3aa: CASRLAGGLTSTDTQYF
CDR3nt: TGCGCCAGCAGACTAGCGGGGGGGCTGACTAGCACAGATACGCAGTATTTT

d_gene: TRBD1
abundance: .
j_gene: TRBJ2-7
v_gene: TRBV18
CDR3aa: CASSPFLDRVLNEQYF
CDR3nt: TGTGCCAGCTCACCTTTCCTGGACAGGGTACTCAACGAGCAGTACTTC

d_gene: .
abundance: .
j_gene: TRBJ1-5
v_gene: TRBV2
CDR3aa: CASSELWQGGRQPQHF
CDR3nt: TGTGCCAGCAGTGAATTATGGCAGGGAGGAAGACAGCCCCAGCATTTT

d_gene: .
abundance: .
j_gene: TRBJ2-7
v_gene: TRBV5-1
CDR3aa: CASSGGTPYEQYF
CDR3nt: TGCGCCAGCAGCGGGGGGACCCCCTACGAGCAGTACTTC

d_gene: .
abundance: .
j_gene: TRBJ2-3
v_gene: TRBV5-1
CDR3aa: CASSTMGGSTDTQYF
CDR3nt: TGCGCCAGCAGCACGATGGGGGGTAGCACAGATACGCAGTATTTT

d_gene: .
abundance: .
j_gene: TRBJ1-2
v_gene: TRBV16
CDR3aa: CASSQSWTSGHGYTF
CDR3nt: TGTGCCAGCAGCCAATCTTGGACATCAGGACATGGCTACACCTTC

d_gene: .
abundance: .
j_gene: TRBJ2-1
v_gene: TRBV5-8
CDR3aa: CASSLVQASAYNEQFF
CDR3nt: TGTGCCAGCAGCTTGGTACAGGCGTCCGCCTACAATGAGCAGTTCTTC

d_gene: TRBD2
abundance: .
j_gene: TRBJ2-5
v_gene: TRBV5-6
CDR3aa: CASSGLAGAETQYF
CDR3nt: TGTGCCAGCAGCGGACTAGCGGGGGCAGAGACCCAGTACTTC

d_gene: .
abundance: once
j_gene: TRBJ2-1
v_gene: TRBV5-1
CDR3aa: CASSVQGGEQFF
CDR3nt: TGCGCCAGCAGCGTACAGGGCGGTGAGCAGTTCTTC

d_gene: .
abundance: .
j_gene: TRBJ2-5
v_gene: TRBV6-1
CDR3aa: CASSRMGQETQYF
CDR3nt: TGTGCCAGCAGCCGGATGGGACAAGAGACCCAGTACTTC

d_gene: .
abundance: .
j_gene: TRBJ1-2
v_gene: TRBV23-1
CDR3aa: CASYNRVGGYTF
CDR3nt: TGCGCCAGCTATAACAGGGTCGGTGGCTACACCTTC

d_gene: .
abundance: once
j_gene: TRBJ2-3
v_gene: TRBV5-4
CDR3aa: CASSLRTDTQYF
CDR3nt: TGTGCCAGCAGCTTGCGGACAGATACGCAGTATTTT

d_gene: .
abundance: .
j_gene: TRBJ2-5
v_gene: TRBV6-5
CDR3aa: CASSFPGLGETQYF
CDR3nt: TGTGCCAGCAGTTTTCCGGGCCTCGGGGAGACCCAGTACTTC

d_gene: .
abundance: .
j_gene: TRBJ1-5
v_gene: TRBV5-4
CDR3aa: CASSLPDQPQHF
CDR3nt: TGTGCCAGCAGCTTGCCGGATCAGCCCCAGCATTTT

d_gene: .
abundance: .
j_gene: TRBJ1-2
v_gene: TRBV10-3
CDR3aa: CAITKAGASSYGYTF
CDR3nt: TGTGCCATCACCAAAGCGGGGGCAAGTTCCTATGGCTACACCTTC

d_gene: .
abundance: .
j_gene: TRBJ2-7
v_gene: TRBV7-9
CDR3aa: CASRPIRGPYEQYF
CDR3nt: TGTGCCAGCAGGCCGATCAGGGGTCCCTACGAGCAGTACTTC

d_gene: .
abundance: .
j_gene: TRBJ2-3
v_gene: TRBV7-9
CDR3aa: CASSLGSRNRSPLKTQYF
CDR3nt: TGTGCCAGCAGCCTGGGGAGTAGGAACCGCTCGCCTCTAAAAACGCAGTATTTT